This record looks at one T cell receptor beta chain sequence and its context. Its antigen remains unknown. In the PCR, 60 Vbeta and 13 Jbeta primers were used. The repertoire was sequenced with immunoSEQ multiplex PCR; TCRdb's copy has only in-frame clones and lacks some. This table holds about 140,000 clones, 82% found once. The sample belongs to a study of cytomegalovirus exposure and HLA in healthy donors. The wider study: There were 100 million to 130 million unique TCR beta sequences, drawn from 180 million or so T cells, in an earlier analysis. Study results and caveats: Most observed TCR sequences were rare, whereas some public TCRs were detected in many donors.

V was shortened by 3 bases and J by 8 bases, with 13 bases between the two germline ends. CDR1 is MNHEY and CDR2 is SVGAGI in the germline V gene. This CDR3 has 13 residues. The clonotype was recovered from a male donor in good health and CMV-seronegative. The specimen was PBMCs. This chain joins TRBV6-5 and TRBJ1-2, with D tentatively TRBD1 (5 bases). The CDR3 here is CASSYPDSNGYTF. Written as DNA, the CDR3 is TGTGCCAGCAGTTATCCAGACAGTAACGGCTACACCTTC.